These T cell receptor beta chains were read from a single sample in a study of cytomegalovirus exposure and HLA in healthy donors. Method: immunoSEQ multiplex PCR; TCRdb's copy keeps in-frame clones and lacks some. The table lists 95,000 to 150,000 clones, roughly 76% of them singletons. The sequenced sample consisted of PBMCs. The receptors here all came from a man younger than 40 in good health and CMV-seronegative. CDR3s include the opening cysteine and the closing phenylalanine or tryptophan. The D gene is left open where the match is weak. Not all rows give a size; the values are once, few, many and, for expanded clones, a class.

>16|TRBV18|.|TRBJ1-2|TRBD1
TGTGCCAGCTCACTGAGGGACAGGGGAAGAATCGATGGCTACACCTTC
CASSLRDRGRIDGYTF
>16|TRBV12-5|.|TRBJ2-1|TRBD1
TGTGCTAGTGGTTTGAGGGGACAGGGGGTATACAATGAGCAGTTCTTC
CASGLRGQGVYNEQFF
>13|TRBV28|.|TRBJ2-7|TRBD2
TGTGCCAGCAGGAGCGGGGGGGCCTACGAGCAGTACTTC
CASRSGGAYEQYF
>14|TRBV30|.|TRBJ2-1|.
TGTGCCTGGTGGGCCGGGAGAGAAAGCCGGGAGCAGTTCTTC
CAWWAGRESREQFF
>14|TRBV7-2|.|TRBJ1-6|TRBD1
TGTGCCAGCAGCTTGGACAGGGGAGGTTCACCCCTCCACTTT
CASSLDRGGSPLHF
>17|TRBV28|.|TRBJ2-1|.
TGTGCCAGCAGTTCACCTAGTAAGGGGGGGGCGGGAAATGAGCAGTTCTTC
CASSSPSKGGAGNEQFF
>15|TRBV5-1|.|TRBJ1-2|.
TGCGCCAGCAGCCCACGGGAGGGGAGTAACTATGGCTACACCTTC
CASSPREGSNYGYTF
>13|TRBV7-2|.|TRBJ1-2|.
TGTGCCAGCAGCTTCGAGGAGAACTATGGCTACACCTTC
CASSFEENYGYTF
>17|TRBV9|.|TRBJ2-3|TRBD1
TGTGCCAGCAGCTCCAAACCCTGGACAGGGGAGGTGGATACGCAGTATTTT
CASSSKPWTGEVDTQYF
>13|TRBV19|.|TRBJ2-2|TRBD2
TGTGCCAGTAAAGTAGCGGGGGGAAGGGAGCTGTTTTTT
CASKVAGGRELFF
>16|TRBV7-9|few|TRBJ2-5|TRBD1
TGTGCCAGCAGCGAACTAGACAGGGGGAGGAAAGAGACCCAGTACTTC
CASSELDRGRKETQYF
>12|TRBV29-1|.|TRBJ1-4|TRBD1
TGCAGCGCCCGGGACAGTAGGGAAAAACTGTTTTTT
CSARDSREKLFF
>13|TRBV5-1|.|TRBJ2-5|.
TGCGCCAGCAGCAGGACAGAACAAGAGACCCAGTACTTC
CASSRTEQETQYF
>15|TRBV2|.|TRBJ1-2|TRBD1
TGTGCCAGCAGTGAATACAGGGGGCTGGACTATGGCTACACCTTC
CASSEYRGLDYGYTF
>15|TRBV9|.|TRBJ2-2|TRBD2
TGTGCCAGCAGCGCACTAGCGGGTATTACCGGGGAGCTGTTTTTT
CASSALAGITGELFF
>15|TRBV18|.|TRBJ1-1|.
TGTGCCAGCTCACTAGACACGTCTTTGAACACTGAAGCTTTCTTT
CASSLDTSLNTEAFF
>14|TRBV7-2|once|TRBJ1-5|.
TGTGCCAACTGGGGAAGGAGGGCCAATCAGCCCCAGCATTTT
CANWGRRANQPQHF
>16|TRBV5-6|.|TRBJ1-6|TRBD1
TGTGCCAGCAGCACCCCGACAGGGGGGTATAATTCACCCCTCCACTTT
CASSTPTGGYNSPLHF
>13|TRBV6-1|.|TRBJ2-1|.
TGTGCCAGCACTCGCGGGGAGTACAATGAGCAGTTCTTC
CASTRGEYNEQFF
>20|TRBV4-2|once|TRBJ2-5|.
TGTGCCAGCAGCCAAGCCGGAGTCCGAGGCCATGGAACAGGCGAAGGGACCCAGTACTTC
CASSQAGVRGHGTGEGTQYF
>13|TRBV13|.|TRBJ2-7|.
TGTGCCAGCAGCTTGTGGGAGTCCTACGAGCAGTACTTC
CASSLWESYEQYF
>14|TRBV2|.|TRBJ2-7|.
TGTGCCAGCCGTGGGACTCACGCCGCCTACGAGCAGTACTTC
CASRGTHAAYEQYF
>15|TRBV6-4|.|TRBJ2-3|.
TGTGCCAGCAGTATGGCCCCCGGGAACACAGATACGCAGTATTTT
CASSMAPGNTDTQYF
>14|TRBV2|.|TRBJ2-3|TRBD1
TGTGCCAGCAGTGGGACAGGGCGGGGAGATACGCAGTATTTT
CASSGTGRGDTQYF
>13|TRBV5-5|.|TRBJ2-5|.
TGTGCCAGCAGCTTGGAGACTTTAGAGACCCAGTACTTC
CASSLETLETQYF
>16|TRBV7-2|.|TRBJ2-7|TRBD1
TGTGCCAGCAGCTTTTCCTCGGGACAGGGGGCCTACGAACAGTACTTC
CASSFSSGQGAYEQYF
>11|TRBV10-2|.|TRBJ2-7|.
TGCGCCACCCTCCCGGGGTACGAGCAGTACTTC
CATLPGYEQYF
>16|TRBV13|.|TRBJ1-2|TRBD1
TGTGCCAGCAGCTTAGAACCGGGACAGGGGGCGTATGGCTACACCTTC
CASSLEPGQGAYGYTF
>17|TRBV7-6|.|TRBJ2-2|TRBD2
TGTGCCAGCAGCTTAGTAGTTAGCGGGGGTTCCACCGGGGAGCTGTTTTTT
CASSLVVSGGSTGELFF
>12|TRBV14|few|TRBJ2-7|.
TGTGCCAGCAGCCAAGATAGCTACGAGCAGTACTTC
CASSQDSYEQYF
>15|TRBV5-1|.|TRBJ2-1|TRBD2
TGCGCCAGCAACCCGGGACTAGCGGGGGGTCAAAGACAGTTCTTC
CASNPGLAGGQRQFF
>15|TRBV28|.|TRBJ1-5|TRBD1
TGTGCCAGCAGTTGGATCGAGGGGGCGTACCAGCCCCAGCATTTT
CASSWIEGAYQPQHF
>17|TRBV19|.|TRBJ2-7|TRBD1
TGTGCCAGTAGTATAGGCGCCCCCGGACAGGGGGTTTACGAGCAGTACTTC
CASSIGAPGQGVYEQYF
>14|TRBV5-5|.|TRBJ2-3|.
TGTGCCAGCTCGCAGGGGCCCCACACAGATACGCAGTATTTT
CASSQGPHTDTQYF
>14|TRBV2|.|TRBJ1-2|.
TGTGCCAGCAGTGAAGAGGGGGAGGGCTATGGCTACACCTTC
CASSEEGEGYGYTF
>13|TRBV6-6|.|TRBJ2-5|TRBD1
TGTGCCAGCAAGGGGGCCATCGAAGAGACCCAGTACTTC
CASKGAIEETQYF
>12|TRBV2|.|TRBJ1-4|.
TGTGCCAGCAGTGTGGGAGACGAAAAACTGTTTTTT
CASSVGDEKLFF
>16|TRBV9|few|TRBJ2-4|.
TGTGCCAGCAGCCCTGAGTTCCGCCTAGCCAAAAACAGTCAGTACTTC
CASSPEFRLAKNSQYF
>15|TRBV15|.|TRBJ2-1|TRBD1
TGTGCCACCAGCAAGGGCGAGAGGGGGCTGGATGAGCAGTTCTTC
CATSKGERGLDEQFF
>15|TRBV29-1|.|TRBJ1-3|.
TGCAGCGTAACCAGTTACTCGGGTACTGGAAACACCATATATTTT
CSVTSYSGTGNTIYF
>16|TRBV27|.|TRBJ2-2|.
TGTGCCAGCAGCCCACCCGCAAGGGGTTACACCGGGGAGCTGTTTTTT
CASSPPARGYTGELFF
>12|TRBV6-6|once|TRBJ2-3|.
TGTGCCAGCAGCCATTCCCCGAATCCAGAGGATTTT
CASSHSPNPEDF
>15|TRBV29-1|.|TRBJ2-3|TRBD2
TGCAGCGTTGGCGGGACTAGCGGGGGGGCAGATACGCAGTATTTT
CSVGGTSGGADTQYF
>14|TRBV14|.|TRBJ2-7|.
TGTGCCAGCAGCCCGAAGGCGGGGGACAACGAGCAGTACTTC
CASSPKAGDNEQYF
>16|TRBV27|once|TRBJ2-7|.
TGTGCCAGCAGACCCCGCGGAGACAGTGGGTCCTACGAGCAGTACTTC
CASRPRGDSGSYEQYF
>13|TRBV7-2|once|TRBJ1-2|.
TGTGCCAGCAGCTATCGGGGGGTGAATGGCTACACCTTC
CASSYRGVNGYTF
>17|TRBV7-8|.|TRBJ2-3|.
TGTGCCAGCAGCCCTCAGACGGGGGGCTGGGGGACAGATACGCAGTATTTT
CASSPQTGGWGTDTQYF
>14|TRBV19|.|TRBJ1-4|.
TGTGCCAGTAGTGCTCTTGGCGGAGCGGAAAAACTGTTTTTT
CASSALGGAEKLFF
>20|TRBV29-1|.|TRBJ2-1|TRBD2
TGCAGCGTTGAAGATCGAGAGACTAGCGGGGGGCGGAGCTCCTACAATGAGCAGTTCTTC
CSVEDRETSGGRSSYNEQFF
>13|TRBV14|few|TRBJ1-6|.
TGTGCCAGCAGCCAAGTACCGGAGGCACCCCTCCACTTT
CASSQVPEAPLHF
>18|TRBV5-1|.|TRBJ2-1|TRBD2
TGCGCCAGCAGCTTGGGACTAGCGGGGGGTACCTCCTACAATGAGCAGTTCTTC
CASSLGLAGGTSYNEQFF
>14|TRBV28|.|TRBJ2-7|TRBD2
TGTGCCAGCAGTTTCGGGACTAGCGGGGGTTCGCAGTACTTC
CASSFGTSGGSQYF